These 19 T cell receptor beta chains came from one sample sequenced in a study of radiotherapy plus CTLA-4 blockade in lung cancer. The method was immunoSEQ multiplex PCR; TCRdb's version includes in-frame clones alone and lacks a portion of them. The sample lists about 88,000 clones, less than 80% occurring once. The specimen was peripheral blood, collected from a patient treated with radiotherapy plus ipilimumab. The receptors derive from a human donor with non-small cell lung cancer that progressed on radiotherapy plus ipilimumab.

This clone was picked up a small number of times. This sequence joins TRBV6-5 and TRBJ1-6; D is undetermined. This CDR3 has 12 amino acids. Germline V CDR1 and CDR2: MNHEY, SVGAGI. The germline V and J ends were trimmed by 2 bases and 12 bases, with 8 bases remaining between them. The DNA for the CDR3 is TGTGCCAGCAGTTACATGGGCGGACCCCTCCACTTT. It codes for CASSYMGGPLHF.

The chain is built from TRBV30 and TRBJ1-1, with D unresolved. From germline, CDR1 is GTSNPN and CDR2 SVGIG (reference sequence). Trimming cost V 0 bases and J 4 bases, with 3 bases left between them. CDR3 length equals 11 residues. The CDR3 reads CAWSVVTEAFF. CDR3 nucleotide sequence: TGTGCCTGGAGTGTTGTCACTGAAGCTTTCTTT.

CDR3 in amino acids: CASSSQGSYGYTF. The CDR3 DNA sequence: TGCGCCAGCAGTTCACAGGGCTCCTATGGCTACACCTTC. The chain employs TRBV10-1 and TRBJ1-2, with D possibly being TRBD1 (6 bases). Germline lookup yields CDR1 WNHNN and CDR2 SYGVQD (reference sequence). This CDR3 has 13 residues. V dropped 5 bases and J dropped 4 bases, with 11 bases sitting between them.

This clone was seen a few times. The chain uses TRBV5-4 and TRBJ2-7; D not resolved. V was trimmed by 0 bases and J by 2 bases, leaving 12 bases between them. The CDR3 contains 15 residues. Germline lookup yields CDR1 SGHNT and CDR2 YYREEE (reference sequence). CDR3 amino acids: CASSLEQTPTYEQYF. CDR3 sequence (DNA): TGTGCCAGCAGCTTGGAACAGACTCCGACCTACGAGCAGTACTTC.

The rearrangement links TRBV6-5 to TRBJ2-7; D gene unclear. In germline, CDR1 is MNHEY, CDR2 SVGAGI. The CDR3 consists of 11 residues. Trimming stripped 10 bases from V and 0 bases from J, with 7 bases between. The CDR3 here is CATSDSYEQYF. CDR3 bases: TGTGCCACCTCCGACTCCTACGAGCAGTACTTC.

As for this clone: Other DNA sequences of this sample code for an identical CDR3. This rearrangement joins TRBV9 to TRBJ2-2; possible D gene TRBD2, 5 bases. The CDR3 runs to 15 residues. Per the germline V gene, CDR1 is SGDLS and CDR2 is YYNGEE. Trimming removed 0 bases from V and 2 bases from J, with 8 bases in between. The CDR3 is CASSVGTVNTGELFF. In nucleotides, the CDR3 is TGTGCCAGCAGCGTAGGGACTGTAAACACCGGGGAGCTGTTTTTT.

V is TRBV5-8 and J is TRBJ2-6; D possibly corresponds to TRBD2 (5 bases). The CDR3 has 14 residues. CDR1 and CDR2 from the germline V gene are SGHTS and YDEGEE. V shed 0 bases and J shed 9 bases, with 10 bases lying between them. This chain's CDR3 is CASSLDYRGNVLTF. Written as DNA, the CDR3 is TGTGCCAGCAGCTTGGACTATCGGGGCAACGTCCTGACTTTC.

Here the CDR3 DNA reads TGTGCCAGACAGGGGGCTTACGAGCAGTACTTC. Protein product: CARQGAYEQYF. The V and J genes are TRBV6-8 and TRBJ2-7; 9 nucleotides agree with TRBD1. The CDR3 covers 11 residues. V shed 9 bases, J shed 4 bases, and the junction held 1 base outside the gene matches. CDR1 is MNHGY, CDR2 SAAAGT, per germline.

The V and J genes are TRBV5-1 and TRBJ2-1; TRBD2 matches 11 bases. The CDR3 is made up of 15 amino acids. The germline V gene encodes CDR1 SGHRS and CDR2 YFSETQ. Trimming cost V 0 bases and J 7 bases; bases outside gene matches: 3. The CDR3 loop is CASSLALAGGNEQFF. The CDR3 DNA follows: TGCGCCAGCAGCTTGGCCCTAGCGGGGGGTAATGAGCAGTTCTTC.

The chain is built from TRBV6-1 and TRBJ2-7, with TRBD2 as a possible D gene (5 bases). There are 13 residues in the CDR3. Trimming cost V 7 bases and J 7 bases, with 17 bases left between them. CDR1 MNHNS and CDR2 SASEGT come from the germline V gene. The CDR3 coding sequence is TGTGCCAGCACCGAGAGGGCCCTCGGGGAGCAGTACTTC. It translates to CASTERALGEQYF.

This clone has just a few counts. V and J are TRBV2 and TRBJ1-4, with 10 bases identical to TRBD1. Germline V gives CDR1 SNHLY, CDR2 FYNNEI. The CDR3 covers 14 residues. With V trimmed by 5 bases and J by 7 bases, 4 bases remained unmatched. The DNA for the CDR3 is TGTGCCAGCAGTTCCGGGACAGGGGTTGAAAAACTGTTTTTT. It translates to CASSSGTGVEKLFF.

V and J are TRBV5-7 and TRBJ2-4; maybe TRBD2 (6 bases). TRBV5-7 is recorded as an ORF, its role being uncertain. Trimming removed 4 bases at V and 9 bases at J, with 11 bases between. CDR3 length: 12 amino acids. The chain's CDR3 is CASSPREAIQYF. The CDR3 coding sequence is TGTGCCAGCAGCCCTAGGGAGGCCATTCAGTACTTC.

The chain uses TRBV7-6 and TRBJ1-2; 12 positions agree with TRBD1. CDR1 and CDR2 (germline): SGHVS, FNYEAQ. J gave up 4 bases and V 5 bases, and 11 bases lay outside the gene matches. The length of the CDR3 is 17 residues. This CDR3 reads CASSQSPGQGAGYGYTF. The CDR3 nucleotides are TGTGCCAGCAGCCAATCGCCGGGACAGGGGGCTGGCTATGGCTACACCTTC. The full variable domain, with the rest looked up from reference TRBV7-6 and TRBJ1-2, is GAGVSQSPRYKVTKRGQDVALRCDPISGHVSLYWYRQALGQGPEFLTYFNYEAQQDKSGLPNDRFSAERPEGSISTLTIQRTEQRDSAMYRCASSQSPGQGAGYGYTFGSGTRLTVV.

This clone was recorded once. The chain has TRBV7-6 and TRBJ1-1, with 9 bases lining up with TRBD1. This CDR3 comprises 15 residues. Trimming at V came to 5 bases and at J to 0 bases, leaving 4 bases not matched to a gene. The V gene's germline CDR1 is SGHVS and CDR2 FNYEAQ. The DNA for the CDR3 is TGTGCCAGCAGCCTAACAGGGGGCGTGAACACTGAAGCTTTCTTT. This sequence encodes CASSLTGGVNTEAFF.

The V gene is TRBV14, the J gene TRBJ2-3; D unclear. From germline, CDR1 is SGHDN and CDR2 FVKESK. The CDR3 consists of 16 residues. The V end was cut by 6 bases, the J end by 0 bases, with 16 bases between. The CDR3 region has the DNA TGTGCCAGCAGTCCCGGGTTCTCGGCTAGCACAGATACGCAGTATTTT. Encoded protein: CASSPGFSASTDTQYF.

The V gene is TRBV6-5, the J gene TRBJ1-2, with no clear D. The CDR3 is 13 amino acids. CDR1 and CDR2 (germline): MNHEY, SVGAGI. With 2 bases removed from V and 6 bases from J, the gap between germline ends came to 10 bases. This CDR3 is CASSYEGGNGYTF. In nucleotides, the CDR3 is TGTGCCAGCAGTTACGAGGGAGGGAATGGCTACACCTTC.

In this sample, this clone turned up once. This chain's CDR3 is CASSLAGLAGSRDTQYF. Written as DNA, the CDR3 is TGCGCCAGCAGCTTGGCCGGACTAGCGGGTAGTAGGGATACGCAGTATTTT. The chain has TRBV5-1 and TRBJ2-3; TRBD2 matches at 11 bases. The CDR3 extends over 17 amino acids. Germline-derived CDR1 and CDR2 are SGHRS and YFSETQ. V shed 0 bases and J 6 bases; nucleotides not matched to a gene: 9. Supplemented by reference TRBV5-1 and TRBJ2-3, the full variable domain reads KAGVTQTPRYLIKTRGQQVTLSCSPISGHRSVSWYQQTPGQGLQFLFEYFSETQRNKGNFPGRFSGRQFSNSRSEMNVSTLELGDSALYLCASSLAGLAGSRDTQYFGPGTRLTVL.

The CDR3 region has the DNA TGCAGTGCTAGAGATCATAGTAGGCAGTATTTT. Its translation is CSARDHSRQYF. The chain is built from TRBV20-1 and TRBJ2-3, with D uncertain. The V end lost 0 bases, the J end lost 11 bases, and 9 bases lay between the germline ends. The CDR3 consists of 11 residues. Germline V gene data show CDR1 as DFQATT and CDR2 as SNEGSKA (reference sequence).

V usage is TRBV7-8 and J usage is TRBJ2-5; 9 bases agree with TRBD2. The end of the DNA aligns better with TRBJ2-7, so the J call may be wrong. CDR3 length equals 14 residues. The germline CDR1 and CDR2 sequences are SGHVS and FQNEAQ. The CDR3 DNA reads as TGTGCCAGCAGCTTAGCCAGCGGGAGGTTCGAGCAGTACTTC. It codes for CASSLASGRFEQYF.